Below, 23 T cell receptor beta chains from the same sample are listed, as sequenced in a study of OX40 agonist ivuxolimab in advanced cancers. Libraries were constructed by the immunoSEQ multiplex PCR assay. Here the immuneACCESS table is served through TCRdb, limited to in-frame sequences with V and J called. Missing clones are a known gap in these copies; in checked studies unresolved V genes cover under half, and the rest lacks a known reason. The sample yields around 40,000 clones; around four fifths were counted once. The top ten clonotypes cover 21% of the sample. Source: CD4+ or CD8+ T cells sorted from blood, taken in a trial of the OX40 agonist ivuxolimab. The source of these receptors is an adult with an advanced solid tumor such as melanoma, head and neck, liver or kidney cancer.

This clone is medium-sized within its sample. The gene calls are TRBV9 and TRBJ1-4; D remains ambiguous. CDR1 is SGDLS and CDR2 is YYNGEE in the germline V gene. There are 15 residues in the CDR3. The ends were cut back, 0 bases at V and 8 bases at J, with 14 bases in the middle. The CDR3 here is CASSVDGRTVEKLFF. DNA for the CDR3: TGTGCCAGCAGCGTAGATGGGCGCACCGTCGAAAAACTGTTTTTT.

This CDR3 is CASSFGGSNYGYTF. As DNA, the CDR3 is TGTGCCAGCAGTTTCGGGGGCAGCAACTATGGCTACACCTTC. The chain uses TRBV28 and TRBJ1-2, with a weak D call TRBD1 (6 bases). V lost 3 bases and J 2 bases, leaving 10 bases between the germline ends. CDR1 is MDHEN, CDR2 SYDVKM, per germline. The CDR3 covers 14 residues.

The CDR3 region has the DNA TGTGCCAGCAGCTTCTGGACAGGGGGGAACACTGAAGCTTTCTTT. Its translation: CASSFWTGGNTEAFF. The chain joins TRBV6-1 to TRBJ1-1, with 10 bases aligning to TRBD1. The germline V gene has CDR1 MNHNS and CDR2 SASEGT. The length of the CDR3 is 15 residues. Unmatched junction bases numbered 5, after V lost 6 bases and J lost 1 base.

The CDR3 DNA follows: TGTGCCAGCAGTGAACGGTTATCAGCGAACACCGGGGAGCTGTTTTTT. It codes for CASSERLSANTGELFF. The rearrangement links TRBV6-1 to TRBJ2-2, with D unclear. The CDR3 has 16 residues. CDR1 MNHNS and CDR2 SASEGT come from the germline V gene. V gave up 2 bases and J gave up 0 bases, with 10 bases separating them.

The chain joins TRBV7-2 to TRBJ2-2, with TRBD2 identical over 8 bases. CDR1 and CDR2 (germline): SGHTA, FQGNSA. V gave up 5 bases and J gave up 1 base; unmatched junction bases: 9. CDR3 size: 17 residues. The CDR3 is CASSPQGLAGNTGELFF. The CDR3 coding sequence is TGTGCCAGCAGCCCCCAGGGGCTAGCGGGGAACACCGGGGAGCTGTTTTTT.

This clone was observed a single time. V is TRBV7-8 and J is TRBJ2-2; 7 bases line up with TRBD1. CDR3 size: 17 residues. V shed 5 bases, J shed 5 bases, and the junction held 14 bases outside the gene matches. Per the germline V gene, CDR1 is SGHVS and CDR2 is FQNEAQ. CDR3 amino acids: CASSARDRPSRTGELFF. The CDR3, as DNA: TGTGCCAGCAGCGCCCGGGACAGACCCTCGAGAACCGGGGAGCTGTTTTTT.

The chain employs TRBV5-1 and TRBJ2-3; D remains ambiguous. Trimming removed 7 bases from V and 2 bases from J, with 11 bases in between. Germline V gene sequence: CDR1 SGHRS, CDR2 YFSETQ. CDR3 length: 13 amino acids. In DNA, the CDR3 is TGCGCCAGCGGGGATCCCCTCACAGATACGCAGTATTTT. This codes for CASGDPLTDTQYF.

The genes are TRBV14 and TRBJ2-5, with 7 bases lining up with TRBD1. This CDR3 comprises 14 residues. Trimming took 3 bases from V and 3 from J; bases not matched to a gene: 4. Germline assignment: CDR1 SGHDN and CDR2 FVKESK. The CDR3 loop reads CASSHLGGEETQYF. DNA for the CDR3: TGTGCCAGCAGCCACCTAGGGGGCGAAGAGACCCAGTACTTC. Full variable domain (rest looked up from reference TRBV14 and TRBJ2-5): EAGVTQFPSHSVIEKGQTVTLRCDPISGHDNLYWYRRVMGKEIKFLLHFVKESKQDESGMPNNRFLAERTGGTYSTLKVQPAELEDSGVYFCASSHLGGEETQYFGPGTRLLVL.

The chain links TRBV11-1 to TRBJ1-1; D unclear. Trimming took 6 bases from V and 1 from J, leaving 6 bases between them. There are 12 residues in the CDR3. Germline-derived CDR1 and CDR2 are SGHAT and FQDESV (reference sequence). CDR3 bases: TGTGCCAGCAGTAAAAGGAACACTGAAGCTTTCTTT. Amino acid sequence: CASSKRNTEAFF. Full variable domain (remainder filled in from reference TRBV11-1 and TRBJ1-1): EAEVAQSPRYKITEKSQAVAFWCDPISGHATLYWYRQILGQGPELLVQFQDESVVDDSQLPKDRFSAERLKGVDSTLKIQPAELGDSAMYLCASSKRNTEAFFGQGTRLTVV.

The chain employs TRBV14 and TRBJ2-2, with 7 positions matching TRBD2. In germline, CDR1 is SGHDN, CDR2 FVKESK. This CDR3 spans 16 amino acids. V shed 1 base and J 10 bases; nucleotides not matched to a gene: 12. This CDR3 reads CASSQGTRVPQEELFF. DNA of the CDR3: TGTGCCAGCAGCCAAGGGACTAGAGTCCCCCAGGAGGAGCTGTTTTTT.

This rearrangement joins TRBV10-1 to TRBJ2-3; D call uncertain. CDR3 length: 11 residues. Per germline, CDR1 WNHNN and CDR2 SYGVQD (reference sequence). V was trimmed by 3 bases and J by 6 bases, leaving 4 bases between them. CDR3: CASSEGDTQYF. The CDR3 DNA is TGCGCCAGCAGTGAAGGTGATACGCAGTATTTT.

The chain carries TRBV5-4 and TRBJ2-7; 9 bases are a match to TRBD2. The J segment lost 1 base and the V segment lost 1 base, leaving 0 bases of the junction unmatched. Germline loops: CDR1 SGHNT, CDR2 YYREEE (reference sequence). The CDR3 is 14 amino acids. In DNA, the CDR3 is TGTGCCAGCAGCTTGACTAGCGGGTCCTACGAGCAGTACTTC. This sequence encodes CASSLTSGSYEQYF.

This clone appeared a few times. This sequence joins TRBV28 and TRBJ2-1, with D possibly matching TRBD1 (5 bases). There are 16 residues in the CDR3. Trimming stripped 3 bases from V and 6 bases from J, with 18 bases between. Germline CDR1 and CDR2: MDHEN and SYDVKM. The CDR3, as DNA: TGTGCCAGCAGTTTCGGTAGGACACACGAGCCCAATGAGCAGTTCTTC. It translates to CASSFGRTHEPNEQFF.

V usage is TRBV2 and J usage is TRBJ2-1; perhaps TRBD2 as D (6 bases). This CDR3 contains 14 residues. V was cut by 7 bases and J by 2 bases, with 12 bases left in between. Per the germline V gene, CDR1 is SNHLY and CDR2 is FYNNEI. This CDR3 is CASTGTGAYNEQFF. CDR3 sequence (DNA): TGTGCCAGCACCGGGACTGGGGCCTACAATGAGCAGTTCTTC.

The chain links TRBV6-6 to TRBJ1-5, with D perhaps TRBD1 (5 bases). Trimming cost V 5 bases and J 7 bases, with 12 bases left between them. The germline gives CDR1 MNHNY, CDR2 SVGAGI (reference sequence). The CDR3 loop spans 13 amino acids. The chain's CDR3 is CASSQGLGQPQHF. For the CDR3, the DNA is TGTGCCAGCAGTCAGGGTTTGGGGCAGCCCCAGCATTTT.

The rearrangement uses TRBV10-2 and TRBJ1-3; D ambiguous. Looked up from germline, CDR1 is WSHSY and CDR2 is SAAADI. The V and J ends lost 4 bases and 0 bases respectively, with 10 bases between them. This CDR3 region has 15 residues. The CDR3 sequence is CASSVSLSSGNTIYF. The CDR3 DNA follows: TGCGCCAGCAGTGTGTCCCTGAGCTCTGGAAACACCATATATTTT.

This clone was observed many times. Additional DNA sequences in this sample encode the identical CDR3. The chain uses TRBV11-2 and TRBJ1-1; D is uncertain. Germline values: CDR1 SGHAT, CDR2 FQNNGV. V lost 5 bases to trimming and J lost 8 bases, with 15 bases between them. The CDR3 is 13 residues long. CDR3 in DNA: TGTGCCAGCAGCCCTGAGGCGGGAGAGGAAGCTTTCTTT. Its translation is CASSPEAGEEAFF.

The CDR3 nucleotides read TGTGCCAGCTCACCAGGGACAGGGGATTCACCCCTCCACTTT. Its protein is CASSPGTGDSPLHF. V gene TRBV18 combines with J gene TRBJ1-6; TRBD1 matches at 10 bases. V lost 2 bases and J lost 8; bases outside the gene matches: 0. Germline V gene data show CDR1 as KGHSH and CDR2 as LQKENI. The CDR3 runs 14 residues.

The chain uses TRBV5-6 and TRBJ1-2; D perhaps matches TRBD1 (6 bases). With 0 bases removed from V and 5 bases from J, the gap between germline ends came to 17 bases. This CDR3 region has 16 residues. Germline lookup yields CDR1 SGHDT and CDR2 YYEEEE. CDR3: CASSLARNTGTYGYTF. In nucleotides, the CDR3 is TGTGCCAGCAGCTTGGCGAGAAATACAGGGACTTATGGCTACACCTTC.

The rearrangement links TRBV28 to TRBJ1-2; D remains unclear. Germline V gene data show CDR1 as MDHEN and CDR2 as SYDVKM. V dropped 3 bases and J dropped 7 bases, with 15 bases sitting between them. This CDR3 comprises 14 residues. This CDR3 is CASSFASKTFGYTF. DNA for the CDR3: TGTGCCAGCAGTTTTGCCTCTAAGACTTTTGGCTACACCTTC.

The chain uses TRBV11-3 and TRBJ1-5; no definite D call. Germline CDR1 and CDR2: SGHNT and YENEEA. Trimming removed 5 bases at V and 0 bases at J, with 8 bases between. The CDR3 spans 14 residues. The CDR3 sequence is CASSRTNSNQPQHF. CDR3 bases: TGTGCCAGCAGCCGGACCAATAGCAATCAGCCCCAGCATTTT. Full variable domain (outside the CDR3, taken from reference TRBV11-3 and TRBJ1-5): EAGVVQSPRYKIIEKKQPVAFWCNPISGHNTLYWYLQNLGQGPELLIRYENEEAVDDSQLPKDRFSAERLKGVDSTLKIQPAELGDSAVYLCASSRTNSNQPQHFGDGTRLSIL.

The rearrangement links TRBV30 to TRBJ1-4; D gene unclear. The CDR3 extends over 14 amino acids. CDR1 and CDR2 (germline): GTSNPN, SVGIG (reference sequence). V was cut by 0 bases and J by 5 bases, with 10 bases left in between. CDR3 DNA: TGTGCCTGGAGTGTACGATTCAGCAATGAAAAACTGTTTTTT. It codes for CAWSVRFSNEKLFF.

This clone showed up just once. CDR3 bases: TGTGCCAGCAGCTCGAGGACGGAAACCTACGAGCAGTACTTC. Translated: CASSSRTETYEQYF. The chain employs TRBV11-2 and TRBJ2-7; D is unclear. Germline loops: CDR1 SGHAT, CDR2 FQNNGV. Trimming cost V 4 bases and J 2 bases, with 12 bases left between them. The CDR3 covers 14 residues.